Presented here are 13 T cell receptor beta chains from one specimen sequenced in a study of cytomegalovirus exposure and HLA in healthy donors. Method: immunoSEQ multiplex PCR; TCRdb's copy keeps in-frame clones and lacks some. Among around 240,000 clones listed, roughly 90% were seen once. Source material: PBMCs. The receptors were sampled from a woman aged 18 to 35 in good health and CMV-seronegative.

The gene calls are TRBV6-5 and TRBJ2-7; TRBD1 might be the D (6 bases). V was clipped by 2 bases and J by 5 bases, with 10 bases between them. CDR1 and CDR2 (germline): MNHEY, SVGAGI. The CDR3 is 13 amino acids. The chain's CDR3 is CASSYGTTDEQYF. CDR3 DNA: TGTGCCAGCAGTTACGGGACAACCGACGAGCAGTACTTC.

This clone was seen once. DNA of the CDR3: TGTGCCAGCAGCACGCCGGGCGGGGGGCCCAGGGAGACCCAGTACTTC. This sequence encodes CASSTPGGGPRETQYF. This chain connects TRBV7-9 to TRBJ2-5; 8 nucleotides match TRBD2. The germline V gene has CDR1 SEHNR and CDR2 FQNEAQ (reference sequence). The CDR3 length is 16 residues. J lost 5 bases, V lost 5 bases, and 13 bases had no gene match. The full variable domain, completed using reference TRBV7-9 and TRBJ2-5, is DTGVSQNPRHKITKRGQNVTFRCDPISEHNRLYWYRQTLGQGPEFLTYFQNEAQLEKSRLLSDRFSAERPKGSFSTLEIQRTEQGDSAMYLCASSTPGGGPRETQYFGPGTRLLVL.

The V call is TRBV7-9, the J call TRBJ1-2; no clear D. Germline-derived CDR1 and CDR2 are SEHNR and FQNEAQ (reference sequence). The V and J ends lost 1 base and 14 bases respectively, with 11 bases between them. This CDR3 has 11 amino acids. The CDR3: CASSLGRGVTF. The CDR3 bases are TGTGCCAGCAGCTTAGGCCGGGGAGTAACCTTC. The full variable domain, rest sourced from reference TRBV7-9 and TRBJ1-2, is DTGVSQNPRHKITKRGQNVTFRCDPISEHNRLYWYRQTLGQGPEFLTYFQNEAQLEKSRLLSDRFSAERPKGSFSTLEIQRTEQGDSAMYLCASSLGRGVTFGSGTRLTVV.

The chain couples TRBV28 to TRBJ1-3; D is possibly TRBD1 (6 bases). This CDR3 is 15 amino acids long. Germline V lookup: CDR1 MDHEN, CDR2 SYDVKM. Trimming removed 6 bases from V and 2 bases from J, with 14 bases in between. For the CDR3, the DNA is TGTGCCAGCAGCTTCGACAGGTTGACTGGAAACACCATATATTTT. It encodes CASSFDRLTGNTIYF.

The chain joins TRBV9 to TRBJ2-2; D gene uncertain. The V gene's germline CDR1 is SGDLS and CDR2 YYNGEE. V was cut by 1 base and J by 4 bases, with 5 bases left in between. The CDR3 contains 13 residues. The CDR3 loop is CASSVSSTGELFF. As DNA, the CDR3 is TGTGCCAGCAGCGTATCTAGCACCGGGGAGCTGTTTTTT.

The CDR3 loop reads CASSLGTSGTGVNSPLHF. CDR3 in DNA: TGTGCCAGCAGCTTAGGAACTAGTGGGACAGGGGTGAATTCACCCCTCCACTTT. V and J are TRBV7-9 and TRBJ1-6, with 10 nucleotides matching TRBD1. Germline CDR1 and CDR2: SEHNR and FQNEAQ (reference sequence). The trim removed 1 base at V and 7 bases at J, leaving 10 bases unmatched. The CDR3 is 18 amino acids.

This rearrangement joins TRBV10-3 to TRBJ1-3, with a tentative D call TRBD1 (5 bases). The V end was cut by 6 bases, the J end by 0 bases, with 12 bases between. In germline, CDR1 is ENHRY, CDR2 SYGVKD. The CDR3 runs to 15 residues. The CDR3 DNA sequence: TGTGCCATCAGCGATACAGGCCTCTCTGGAAACACCATATATTTT. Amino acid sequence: CAISDTGLSGNTIYF.

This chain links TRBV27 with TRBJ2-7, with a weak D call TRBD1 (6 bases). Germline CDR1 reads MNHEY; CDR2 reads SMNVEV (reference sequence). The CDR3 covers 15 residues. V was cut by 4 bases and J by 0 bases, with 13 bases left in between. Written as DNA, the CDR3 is TGTGCCAGCAGTTCGGACAGTAGGAGCTCCTACGAGCAGTACGTC. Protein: CASSSDSRSSYEQYV.

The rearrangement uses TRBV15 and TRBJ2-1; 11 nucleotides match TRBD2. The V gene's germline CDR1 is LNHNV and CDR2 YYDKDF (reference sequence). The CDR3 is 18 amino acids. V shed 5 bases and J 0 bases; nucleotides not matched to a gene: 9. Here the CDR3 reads CATSRTGTSGYSYNEQFF. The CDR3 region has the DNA TGTGCCACCAGCCGAACCGGGACTAGCGGATACTCCTACAATGAGCAGTTCTTC.

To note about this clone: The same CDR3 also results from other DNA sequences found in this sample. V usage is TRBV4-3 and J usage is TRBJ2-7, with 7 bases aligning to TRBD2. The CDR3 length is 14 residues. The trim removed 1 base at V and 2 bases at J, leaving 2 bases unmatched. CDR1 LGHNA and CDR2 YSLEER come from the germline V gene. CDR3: CASSQGGGTYEQYF. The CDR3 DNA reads TGCGCCAGCAGCCAAGGGGGGGGTACCTACGAGCAGTACTTC.

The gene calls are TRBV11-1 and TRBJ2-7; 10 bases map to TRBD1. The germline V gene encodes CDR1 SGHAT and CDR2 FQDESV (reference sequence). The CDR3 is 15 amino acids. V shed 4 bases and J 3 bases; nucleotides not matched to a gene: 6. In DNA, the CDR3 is TGTGCCAGCAGCTCCCCGACAGGGGGCCTCTACGAGCAGTACTTC. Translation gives CASSSPTGGLYEQYF.

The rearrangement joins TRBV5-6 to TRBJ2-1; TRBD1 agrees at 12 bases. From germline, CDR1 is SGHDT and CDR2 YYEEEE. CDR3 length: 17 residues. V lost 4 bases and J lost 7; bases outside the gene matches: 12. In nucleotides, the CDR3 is TGTGCCAGCAGCCCAACACCCGGGACAGGGGGCAGGAATGAGCAGTTCTTC. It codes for CASSPTPGTGGRNEQFF.

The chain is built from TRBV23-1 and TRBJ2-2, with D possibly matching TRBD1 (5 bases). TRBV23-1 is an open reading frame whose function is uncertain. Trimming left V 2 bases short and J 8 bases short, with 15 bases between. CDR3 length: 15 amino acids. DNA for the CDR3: TGCGCCAGCAGTCAAAGAACGGCACACAGGGGGGAGCTGTTTTTT. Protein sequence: CASSQRTAHRGELFF.